The rows below give T cell receptor beta chains drawn from one sample of a study of T cells in Graves' hyperthyroidism and ophthalmopathy. One entry per CDR3 protein results from TCRdb running MiXCR on the multiplex PCR reads. The table records about half a million distinct CDR3 sequences, around 20% of them present only once. Material for sequencing was blood. The receptors were gathered from a man in his late teens or twenties with Graves' hyperthyroidism. CDR3s include the opening cysteine and the closing phenylalanine or tryptophan. The D gene is left open where the match is weak. Size is omitted from some rows. Given values are once, few, many or a class for expanded clones.

D: TRBD2; length: 16; V: TRBV5-6; J: TRBJ2-5; size: many; CDR3: CASSLVSGGIQETQYF; DNA: TGTGCCAGCAGCTTGGTGAGCGGGGGTATACAAGAGACCCAGTACTTC
D: TRBD1; length: 14; V: TRBV5-6; J: TRBJ1-2; size: NA; CDR3: CASSRPGQGTRYTF; DNA: TGTGCCAGCAGCCGCCCGGGACAGGGGACTCGCTACACCTTC
D: NA; length: 14; V: TRBV19; J: TRBJ1-5; size: NA; CDR3: CASSPQTVNQPQHF; DNA: TGTGCCAGTAGTCCCCAGACGGTGAATCAGCCCCAGCATTTT
D: TRBD1; length: 15; V: TRBV6-7; J: TRBJ1-6; size: NA; CDR3: CASSYYGTGESPLHF; DNA: TGTGCCAGCAGTTACTATGGAACAGGGGAATCACCCCTCCACTTT
D: TRBD1; length: 14; V: TRBV6-5; J: TRBJ2-7; size: many; CDR3: CASSAAGGGYEQYF; DNA: TGTGCCAGCAGCGCGGCAGGGGGCGGGTACGAGCAGTACTTC
D: TRBD1; length: 15; V: TRBV6-5; J: TRBJ2-5; size: few; CDR3: CASSSRDRRKETQYF; DNA: TGTGCCAGCAGTTCCAGGGACAGACGAAAAGAGACCCAGTACTTC
D: NA; length: 14; V: TRBV5-1; J: TRBJ1-1; size: many; CDR3: CASSGGSLNTEAFF; DNA: TGCGCCAGCAGCGGCGGGTCGCTAAACACTGAAGCTTTCTTT
D: TRBD2; length: 14; V: TRBV27; J: TRBJ2-7; size: many; CDR3: CASSYSSGGYEQYF; DNA: TGTGCCAGCAGTTATTCTAGCGGGGGCTACGAGCAGTACTTC
D: NA; length: 16; V: TRBV2; J: TRBJ2-2; size: many; CDR3: CASSEGQRINTGELFF; DNA: TGTGCCAGCAGTGAAGGGCAGCGGATTAACACCGGGGAGCTGTTTTTT
D: NA; length: 16; V: TRBV12-3/TRBV12-4; J: TRBJ2-6; size: NA; CDR3: CASRSPGPGGANVLTF; DNA: TGTGCCAGCAGGTCCCCGGGCCCCGGAGGGGCCAACGTCCTGACTTTC
D: NA; length: 15; V: TRBV12-3/TRBV12-4; J: TRBJ2-5; size: once; CDR3: CPSSLYSMGQETQYF; DNA: TGTCCCAGCAGTTTATATAGCATGGGACAAGAGACCCAGTACTTC
D: NA; length: 16; V: TRBV7-2; J: TRBJ1-1; size: many; CDR3: CASSLDWTEFELGAFF; DNA: TGTGCCAGCAGCCTGGACTGGACAGAGTTCGAATTGGGAGCTTTCTTT
D: NA; length: 12; V: TRBV10-1; J: TRBJ1-1; size: many; CDR3: CASSEGKSEAFF; DNA: TGCGCCAGCAGTGAGGGGAAGTCTGAAGCTTTCTTT
D: TRBD1; length: 13; V: TRBV28; J: TRBJ1-2; size: NA; CDR3: CAAGRGRNYGYTF; DNA: TGTGCGGCAGGGAGGGGGCGCAACTATGGCTACACCTTC
D: NA; length: 14; V: TRBV28; J: TRBJ1-2; size: many; CDR3: CASGRTQGTDGYTF; DNA: TGTGCCAGCGGCCGGACCCAGGGAACAGATGGCTACACCTTC
D: NA; length: 14; V: TRBV6-2/TRBV6-3; J: TRBJ1-5; size: many; CDR3: CASDPNNSNQPQHF; DNA: TGTGCCAGCGATCCGAACAATAGCAATCAGCCCCAGCATTTT
D: NA; length: 15; V: TRBV7-2; J: TRBJ2-2; size: many; CDR3: CASSPRLRVVGELFF; DNA: TGTGCCAGCAGCCCCCGCCTCCGGGTCGTCGGGGAGCTGTTTTTT
D: TRBD1; length: 14; V: TRBV6-1; J: TRBJ1-2; size: NA; CDR3: CASSRDIQGNGYTF; DNA: TGTGCCAGCAGCCGCGACATACAGGGGAATGGCTACACCTTC
D: TRBD1; length: 15; V: TRBV12-3/TRBV12-4; J: TRBJ2-5; size: few; CDR3: CASSFGVRGQETQYF; DNA: TGTGCCAGCAGTTTCGGCGTCAGGGGGCAAGAGACCCAGTACTTC
D: TRBD1; length: 18; V: TRBV4-1; J: TRBJ2-7; size: NA; CDR3: CASSQERGRTGARDEQYF; DNA: TGCGCCAGCAGCCAAGAGAGGGGCCGGACAGGGGCTAGAGACGAGCAGTACTTC
D: NA; length: 15; V: TRBV5-4; J: TRBJ2-5; size: many; CDR3: CASSLTQLGQETQYF; DNA: TGTGCCAGCAGCTTGACCCAATTGGGGCAAGAGACCCAGTACTTC
D: TRBD1; length: 15; V: TRBV6-5; J: TRBJ1-1; size: NA; CDR3: CASRYGTGDHTEAFF; DNA: TGTGCCAGCAGGTACGGGACAGGGGATCACACTGAAGCTTTCTTT
D: NA; length: 17; V: TRBV7-8; J: TRBJ1-6; size: NA; CDR3: CASSLEGPSSYNSPLHF; DNA: TGTGCCAGCAGCTTAGAGGGACCGAGCTCCTATAATTCACCCCTCCACTTT
D: TRBD1; length: 14; V: TRBV11-2; J: TRBJ1-5; size: few; CDR3: CASSLDNRGQPQHF; DNA: TGTGCCAGCAGCTTAGATAACAGGGGACAGCCCCAGCATTTT
D: TRBD1; length: 14; V: TRBV20-1; J: TRBJ2-7; size: many; CDR3: CSARGEDRGYEQYF; DNA: TGCAGTGCCCGTGGGGAGGACAGGGGCTACGAGCAGTACTTC
D: TRBD1; length: 13; V: TRBV2; J: TRBJ1-2; size: many; CDR3: CASSDHRGGGYTF; DNA: TGTGCCAGCAGTGATCACAGGGGCGGTGGCTACACCTTC
D: NA; length: 14; V: TRBV19; J: TRBJ2-2; size: NA; CDR3: CASSIFLDTGELFF; DNA: TGTGCCAGTAGTATATTTTTAGACACCGGGGAGCTGTTTTTT
D: NA; length: 13; V: TRBV10-3; J: TRBJ2-4; size: many; CDR3: CAISEDTKNIQYF; DNA: TGTGCCATCAGTGAGGACACGAAAAACATTCAGTACTTC
D: NA; length: 14; V: TRBV30; J: TRBJ1-2; size: many; CDR3: CAWSVHGAVDGYTF; DNA: TGTGCCTGGAGTGTACACGGGGCCGTCGATGGCTACACCTTC
D: NA; length: 16; V: TRBV27; J: TRBJ2-7; size: few; CDR3: CASTNRTASLSYEQYF; DNA: TGTGCCAGCACTAACCGGACAGCTAGCCTCTCCTACGAGCAGTACTTC
D: NA; length: 13; V: TRBV28; J: TRBJ2-7; size: many; CDR3: CASTRNRAVIAYF; DNA: TGTGCCAGCACCCGGAACAGGGCTGTAATCGCTTACTTC
D: TRBD2; length: 14; V: TRBV4-2; J: TRBJ2-2; size: NA; CDR3: CASSPSGGAGELFF; DNA: TGTGCCAGCAGCCCTAGCGGGGGGGCCGGGGAGCTGTTTTTT
D: NA; length: 14; V: TRBV20-1; J: TRBJ1-5; size: many; CDR3: CSANEGGLNQPQHF; DNA: TGCAGTGCTAACGAGGGGGGCCTCAATCAGCCCCAGCATTTT
D: NA; length: 15; V: TRBV20-1; J: TRBJ1-5; size: many; CDR3: CSARLGGAGNQPQHF; DNA: TGCAGTGCTAGACTCGGGGGGGCCGGCAATCAGCCCCAGCATTTT
D: NA; length: 17; V: TRBV30; J: TRBJ2-7; size: few; CDR3: CAWSPAARGTFSYEQYF; DNA: TGTGCCTGGTCACCGGCGGCCCGGGGGACATTTAGCTACGAGCAGTACTTC
D: NA; length: 13; V: TRBV29-1; J: TRBJ2-2; size: many; CDR3: CSVDRLNTGELFF; DNA: TGCAGCGTTGATCGATTAAACACCGGGGAGCTGTTTTTT
D: NA; length: 15; V: TRBV28; J: TRBJ1-1; size: many; CDR3: CASSWYGVVNTEAFF; DNA: TGTGCCAGCAGTTGGTATGGCGTTGTGAACACTGAAGCTTTCTTT
D: NA; length: 12; V: TRBV29-1; J: TRBJ1-1; size: NA; CDR3: CSVEGGATEAFF; DNA: TGCAGCGTTGAAGGTGGTGCCACTGAAGCTTTCTTT
D: TRBD1; length: 13; V: TRBV27; J: TRBJ2-7; size: NA; CDR3: CASPGQFFYEQYF; DNA: TGTGCCAGCCCGGGACAGTTCTTTTACGAGCAGTACTTC
D: TRBD2; length: 15; V: TRBV6-1; J: TRBJ2-7; size: NA; CDR3: CASREGLVSSYEQYF; DNA: TGTGCCAGCAGGGAAGGACTAGTGAGCTCCTACGAGCAGTACTTC
D: NA; length: 16; V: TRBV18; J: TRBJ1-5; size: many; CDR3: CASSPSRGDSNQPQHF; DNA: TGTGCCAGCTCACCGTCAAGGGGTGATAGCAATCAGCCCCAGCATTTT
D: NA; length: 14; V: TRBV19; J: TRBJ1-3; size: NA; CDR3: CASSGGLTADTIYF; DNA: TGTGCCAGTAGTGGGGGTCTTACCGCCGACACCATATATTTT
D: NA; length: 13; V: TRBV19; J: TRBJ2-7; size: many; CDR3: CASSIDLQAEQYF; DNA: TGTGCCAGTAGTATAGACCTACAAGCGGAGCAGTACTTC
D: NA; length: 14; V: TRBV6-5; J: TRBJ2-7; size: many; CDR3: CASSYRQATYEQYF; DNA: TGTGCCAGCAGTTACCGACAGGCCACCTACGAGCAGTACTTC
D: TRBD1; length: 15; V: TRBV6-1; J: TRBJ2-5; size: few; CDR3: CASLGQGWYQETQYF; DNA: TGTGCCAGCTTAGGACAGGGATGGTACCAAGAGACCCAGTACTTC
D: TRBD2; length: 18; V: TRBV15; J: TRBJ2-2; size: many; CDR3: CATSVRTSHQSNTGELFF; DNA: TGTGCCACCAGCGTCCGGACTAGCCACCAATCGAACACCGGGGAGCTGTTTTTT
D: NA; length: 15; V: TRBV6-1; J: TRBJ1-3; size: many; CDR3: CASAAVERSGNTIYF; DNA: TGTGCCAGCGCGGCGGTCGAGCGCTCTGGAAACACCATATATTTT